This T cell receptor (beta chain) derives from a study of CD8 T cells in ankylosing spondylitis. A single record per CDR3 protein comes from TCRdb applying MiXCR to the 5' RACE reads. The sample has 650,000 to 800,000 distinct CDR3 sequences; 15% to 20% are singletons. Trimming pared 6 bases from V and 4 bases from J, leaving 16 bases between. This CDR3 is built from 14 residues. Overall study findings and caveats: Disease-linked clones were found to be CD8+ and relatively rare in peripheral blood. For ankylosing spondylitis blood, a TCR beta motif of 7 or 8 highly homologous variants appeared characteristic.

In regard to this clonotype: The antigen is not known.

Material for sequencing was blood, either unsorted or a sorted T cell fraction (not recorded which). The rearrangement joins TRBV12-3 or TRBV12-4 to TRBJ2-7, with D maybe TRBD2 (5 bases). The sequence was obtained from a male donor with ankylosing spondylitis. The CDR3 reads CASSSPGKSYEQYF. The CDR3 DNA reads as TGTGCCAGCAGCTCCCCGGGGAAAAGTTACGAGCAGTACTTC.